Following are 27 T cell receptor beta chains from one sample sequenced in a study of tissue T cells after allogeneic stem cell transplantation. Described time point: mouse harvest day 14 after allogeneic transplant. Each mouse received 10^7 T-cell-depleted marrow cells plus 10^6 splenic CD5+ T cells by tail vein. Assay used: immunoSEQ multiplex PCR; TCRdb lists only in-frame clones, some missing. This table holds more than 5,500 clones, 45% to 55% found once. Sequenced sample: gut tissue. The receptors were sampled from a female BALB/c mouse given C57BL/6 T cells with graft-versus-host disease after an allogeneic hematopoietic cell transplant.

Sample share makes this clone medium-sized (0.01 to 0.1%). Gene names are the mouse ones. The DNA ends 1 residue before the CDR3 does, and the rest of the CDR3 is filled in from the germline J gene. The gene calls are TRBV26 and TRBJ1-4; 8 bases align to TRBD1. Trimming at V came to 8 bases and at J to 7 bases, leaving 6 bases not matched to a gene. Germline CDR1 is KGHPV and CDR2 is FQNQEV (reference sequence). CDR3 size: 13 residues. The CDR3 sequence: CASYRGRGERLFF. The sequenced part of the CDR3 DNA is TGTGCCAGCTACAGGGGGAGAGGCGAAAGATTATTT.

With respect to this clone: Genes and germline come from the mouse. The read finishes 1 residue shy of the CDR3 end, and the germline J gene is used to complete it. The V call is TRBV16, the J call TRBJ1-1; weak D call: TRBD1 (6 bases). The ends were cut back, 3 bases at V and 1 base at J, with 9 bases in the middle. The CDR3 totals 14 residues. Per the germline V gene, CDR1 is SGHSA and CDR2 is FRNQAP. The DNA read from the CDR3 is TGTGCAAGCAGCTTGGCGGGGGCGAACACAGAAGTCTTC. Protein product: CASSLAGANTEVF. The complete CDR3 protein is CASSLAGANTEVFF. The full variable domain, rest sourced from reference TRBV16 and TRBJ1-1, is NAGVIQTPRHKVTGKGQEATLWCEPISGHSAVFWYRQTIVQGLEFLTYFRNQAPIDDSGMPKERFSAQMPNQSHSTLKIQSTQPQDSAVYLCASSLAGANTEVFFGKGTRLTVV.

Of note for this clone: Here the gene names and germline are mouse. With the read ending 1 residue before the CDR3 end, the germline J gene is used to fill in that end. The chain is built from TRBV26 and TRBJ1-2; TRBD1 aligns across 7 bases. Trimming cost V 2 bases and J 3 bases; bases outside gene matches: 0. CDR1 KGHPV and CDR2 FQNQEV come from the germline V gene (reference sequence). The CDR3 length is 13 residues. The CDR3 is CASSLRGHSDYTF. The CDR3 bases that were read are TGTGCCAGCAGTCTGAGGGGGCACTCCGACTACACC.

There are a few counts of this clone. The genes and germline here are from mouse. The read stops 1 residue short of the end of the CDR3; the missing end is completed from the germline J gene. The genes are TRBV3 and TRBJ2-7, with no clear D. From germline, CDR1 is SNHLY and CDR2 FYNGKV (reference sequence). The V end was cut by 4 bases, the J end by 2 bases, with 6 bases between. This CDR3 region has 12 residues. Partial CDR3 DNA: TGTGCCAGCAGCTCCGGGGCCTATGAACAGTAC. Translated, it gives CASSSGAYEQY. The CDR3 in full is CASSSGAYEQYF.

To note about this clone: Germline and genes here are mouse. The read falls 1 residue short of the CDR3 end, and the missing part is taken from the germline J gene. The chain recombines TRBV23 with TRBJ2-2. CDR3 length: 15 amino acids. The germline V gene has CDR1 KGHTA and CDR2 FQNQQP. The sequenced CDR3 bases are TGCTCCAGCAGCGGCGAACGGGCGGACACCGGGCAGCTCTAC. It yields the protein CSSSGERADTGQLY. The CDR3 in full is CSSSGERADTGQLYF.

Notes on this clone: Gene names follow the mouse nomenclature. CDR3 DNA (partial): TGTGCCAGCAGTCTGTCGGGGACAGGGGATGAAGTCTTC. Translation: CASSLSGTGDEVF. The full CDR3 protein reads CASSLSGTGDEVFF. The V gene is TRBV26, the J gene TRBJ1-1, with 10 positions matching TRBD1. The observed sequence ends 1 residue before the CDR3 terminus, with the missing tail filled in from the germline J gene. Per the germline V gene, CDR1 is KGHPV and CDR2 is FQNQEV (reference sequence). CDR3 length equals 14 residues. V dropped 0 bases and J dropped 8; count of bases not matched to a gene: 3.

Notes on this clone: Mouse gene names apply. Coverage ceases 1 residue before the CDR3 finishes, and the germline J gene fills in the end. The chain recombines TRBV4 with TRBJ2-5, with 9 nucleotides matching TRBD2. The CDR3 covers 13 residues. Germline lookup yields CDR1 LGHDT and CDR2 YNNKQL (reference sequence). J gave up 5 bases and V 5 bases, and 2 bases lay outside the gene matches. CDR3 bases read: TGTGCCAGCAGCCTGGACTGGGGAGACACCCAGTAC. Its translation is CASSLDWGDTQY. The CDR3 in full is CASSLDWGDTQYF.

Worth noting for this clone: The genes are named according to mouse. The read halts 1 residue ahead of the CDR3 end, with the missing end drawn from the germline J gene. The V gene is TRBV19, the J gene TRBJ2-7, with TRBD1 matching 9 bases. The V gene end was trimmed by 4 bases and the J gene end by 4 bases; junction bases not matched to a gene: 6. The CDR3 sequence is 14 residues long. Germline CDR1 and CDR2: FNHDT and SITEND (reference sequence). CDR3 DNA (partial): TGTGCCAGCAGTCCCGGGACAGGGAAATATGAACAGTAC. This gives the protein CASSPGTGKYEQY. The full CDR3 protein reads CASSPGTGKYEQYF.

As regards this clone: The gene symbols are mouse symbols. This chain's CDR3 is CASSFQGGDSDYTF. The DNA read from the CDR3 is TGTGCAAGCAGCTTTCAGGGGGGGGACTCCGACTACACC. This chain connects TRBV16 to TRBJ1-2; 7 positions agree with TRBD1. Read coverage stops 1 residue before the CDR3 terminus; the germline J gene supplies the remainder. The CDR3 runs to 14 residues. Unmatched junction bases numbered 4, after V lost 3 bases and J lost 3 bases. Germline lookup yields CDR1 SGHSA and CDR2 FRNQAP.

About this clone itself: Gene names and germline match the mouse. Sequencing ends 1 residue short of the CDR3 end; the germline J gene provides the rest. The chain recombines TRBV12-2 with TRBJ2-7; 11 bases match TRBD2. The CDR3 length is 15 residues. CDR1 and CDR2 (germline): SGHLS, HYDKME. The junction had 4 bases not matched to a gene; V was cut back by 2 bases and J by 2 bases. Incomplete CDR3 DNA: TGTGCCAGCTCTCCCGACTGGGGGGGTGCCTATGAACAGTAC. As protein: CASSPDWGGAYEQY. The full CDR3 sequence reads CASSPDWGGAYEQYF.

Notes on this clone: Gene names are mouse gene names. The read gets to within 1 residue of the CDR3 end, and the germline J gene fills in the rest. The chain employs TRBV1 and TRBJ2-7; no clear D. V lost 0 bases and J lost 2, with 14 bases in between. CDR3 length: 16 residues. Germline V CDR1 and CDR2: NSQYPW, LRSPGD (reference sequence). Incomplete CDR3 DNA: TGCACCTGCAGTGCAGATTTGGGCGGGCGCCCCTATGAACAGTAC. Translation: CTCSADLGGRPYEQY. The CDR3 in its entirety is CTCSADLGGRPYEQYF.

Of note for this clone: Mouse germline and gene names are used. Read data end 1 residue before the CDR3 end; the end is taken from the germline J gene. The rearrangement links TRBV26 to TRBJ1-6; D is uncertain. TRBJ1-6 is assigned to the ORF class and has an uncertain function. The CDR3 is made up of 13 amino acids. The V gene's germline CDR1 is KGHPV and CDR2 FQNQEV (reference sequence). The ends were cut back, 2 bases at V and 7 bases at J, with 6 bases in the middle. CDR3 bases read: TGTGCCAGCAGTCTGGGAGAGAATTCGCCCCTCTAC. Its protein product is CASSLGENSPLY. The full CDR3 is CASSLGENSPLYF.

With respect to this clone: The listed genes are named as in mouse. CDR3 bases read: TGTGCCAGCAGCACGACAGGGGGCTATGAACAGTAC. Protein product: CASSTTGGYEQY. Given in full, the CDR3 is CASSTTGGYEQYF. J is TRBJ2-7 and V is TRBV15; TRBD1 agrees at 9 bases. The read stops 1 residue short of the end of the CDR3; the missing end is completed from the germline J gene. Germline lookup yields CDR1 SGHND and CDR2 FRSKSL. The J segment lost 3 bases and the V segment lost 6 bases, leaving 3 bases of the junction unmatched. The CDR3 contains 13 residues.

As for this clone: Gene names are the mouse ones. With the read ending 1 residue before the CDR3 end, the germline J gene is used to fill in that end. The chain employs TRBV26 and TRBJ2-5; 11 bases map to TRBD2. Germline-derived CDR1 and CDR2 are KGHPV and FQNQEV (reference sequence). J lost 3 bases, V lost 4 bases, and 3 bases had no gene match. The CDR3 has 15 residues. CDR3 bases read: TGTGCCAGCAGTCACGACTGGGGGGGACAAGACACCCAGTAC. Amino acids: CASSHDWGGQDTQY. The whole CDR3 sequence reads CASSHDWGGQDTQYF.

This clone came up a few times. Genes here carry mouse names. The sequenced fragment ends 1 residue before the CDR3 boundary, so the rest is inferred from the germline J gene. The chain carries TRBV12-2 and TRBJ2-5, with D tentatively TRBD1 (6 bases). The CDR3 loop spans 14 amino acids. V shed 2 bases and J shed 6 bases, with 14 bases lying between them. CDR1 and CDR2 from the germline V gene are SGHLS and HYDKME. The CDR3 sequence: CASSHTGMGDTQYF. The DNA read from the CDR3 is TGTGCCAGCTCTCACACAGGGATGGGGGACACCCAGTAC.

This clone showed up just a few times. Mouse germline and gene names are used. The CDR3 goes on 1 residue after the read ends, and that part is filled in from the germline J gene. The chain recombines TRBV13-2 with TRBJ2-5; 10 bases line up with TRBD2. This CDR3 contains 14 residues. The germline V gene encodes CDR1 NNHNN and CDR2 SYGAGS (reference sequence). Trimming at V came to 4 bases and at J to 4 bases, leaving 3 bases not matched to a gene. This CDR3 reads CASGPDWGEDTQYF. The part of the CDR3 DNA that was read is TGTGCCAGCGGTCCTGACTGGGGGGAAGACACCCAGTAC.

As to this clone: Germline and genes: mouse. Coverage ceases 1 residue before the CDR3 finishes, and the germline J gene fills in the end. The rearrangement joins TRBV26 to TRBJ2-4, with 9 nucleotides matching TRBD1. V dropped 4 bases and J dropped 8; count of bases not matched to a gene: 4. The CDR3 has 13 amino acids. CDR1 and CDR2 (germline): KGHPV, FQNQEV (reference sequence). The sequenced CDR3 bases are TGTGCCAGCAGTCCAACAGGGGGCGGCACCTTGTAC. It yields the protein CASSPTGGGTLY. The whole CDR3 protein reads CASSPTGGGTLYF. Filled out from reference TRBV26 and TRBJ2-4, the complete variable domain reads NSKVIQTPRYLVKGQGQKAKMRCIPEKGHPVVFWYQQNKNNEFKFLINFQNQEVLQQIDMTEKRFSAECPSNSPCSLEIQSSEAGDSALYLCASSPTGGGTLYFGAGTRLSVL.

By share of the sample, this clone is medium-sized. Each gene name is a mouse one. The CDR3 sequence is CASSDWGGNTLYF. The covered CDR3 bases are TGTGCCAGCAGTGACTGGGGGGGAAACACCTTGTAC. The rearrangement joins TRBV19 to TRBJ2-4, with 11 bases lining up with TRBD2. Read coverage stops 1 residue before the CDR3 terminus; the germline J gene supplies the remainder. J lost 5 bases, V lost 4 bases, and 0 bases had no gene match. Germline lookup yields CDR1 FNHDT and CDR2 SITEND (reference sequence). The CDR3 length is 13 residues. Filled out from reference TRBV19 and TRBJ2-4, the complete variable domain reads GGIITQTPKFLIGQEGQKLTLKCQQNFNHDTMYWYRQDSGKGLRLIYYSITENDLQKGDLSEGYDASREKKSSFSLTVTSAQKNEMAVFLCASSDWGGNTLYFGAGTRLSVL.

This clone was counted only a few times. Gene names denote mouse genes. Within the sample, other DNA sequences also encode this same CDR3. The sequenced part of the CDR3 DNA is TGTGCCAGCAGTCTAAGAGACACCCAGTAC. This codes for CASSLRDTQY. The full CDR3 is CASSLRDTQYF. The genes are TRBV26 and TRBJ2-5; the D is unclear. The read finishes 1 residue shy of the CDR3 end, and the germline J gene is used to complete it. The CDR3 covers 11 residues. The germline gives CDR1 KGHPV, CDR2 FQNQEV (reference sequence). V was pared by 3 bases and J by 5 bases, with 3 bases between.

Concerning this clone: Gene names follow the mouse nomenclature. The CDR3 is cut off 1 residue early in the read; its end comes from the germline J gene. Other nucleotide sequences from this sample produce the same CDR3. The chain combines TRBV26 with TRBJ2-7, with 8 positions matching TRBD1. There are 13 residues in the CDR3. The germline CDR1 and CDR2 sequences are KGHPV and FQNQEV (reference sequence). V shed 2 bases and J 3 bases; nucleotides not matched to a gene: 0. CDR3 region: CASSLTGGYEQYF. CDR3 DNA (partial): TGTGCCAGCAGTCTGACAGGGGGCTATGAACAGTAC.

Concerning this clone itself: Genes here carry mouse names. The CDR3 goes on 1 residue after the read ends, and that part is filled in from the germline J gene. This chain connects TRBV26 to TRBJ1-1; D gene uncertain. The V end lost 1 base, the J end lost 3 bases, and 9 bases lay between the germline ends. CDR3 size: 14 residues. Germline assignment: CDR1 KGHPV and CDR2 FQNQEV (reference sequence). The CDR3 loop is CASSLWGEDTEVFF. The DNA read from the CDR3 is TGTGCCAGCAGTCTGTGGGGAGAGGACACAGAAGTCTTC.

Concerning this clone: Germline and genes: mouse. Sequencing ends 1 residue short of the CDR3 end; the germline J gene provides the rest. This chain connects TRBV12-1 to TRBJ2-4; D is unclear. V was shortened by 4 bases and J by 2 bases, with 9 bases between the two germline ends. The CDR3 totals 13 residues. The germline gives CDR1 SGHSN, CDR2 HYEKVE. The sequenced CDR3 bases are TGTGCCAGCTCCCCTCGGGCTCAAAACACCTTGTAC. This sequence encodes CASSPRAQNTLY. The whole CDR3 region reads CASSPRAQNTLYF. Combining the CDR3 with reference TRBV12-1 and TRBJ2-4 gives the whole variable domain DSGVVQSPRHIIKEKGGRSVLTCIPISGHSNVVWYQQTLGKELKFLIQHYEKVERDKGFLPSRFSVQQFDDYHSEMNMSALELEDSAMYFCASSPRAQNTLYFGAGTRLSVL.

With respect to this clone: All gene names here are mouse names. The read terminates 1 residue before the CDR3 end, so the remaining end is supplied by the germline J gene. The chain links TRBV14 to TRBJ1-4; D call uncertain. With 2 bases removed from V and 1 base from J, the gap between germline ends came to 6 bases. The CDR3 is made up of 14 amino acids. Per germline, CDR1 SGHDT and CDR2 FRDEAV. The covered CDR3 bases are TGTGCCAGCAGTTTGACAAATTCCAACGAAAGATTATTT. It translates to CASSLTNSNERLF. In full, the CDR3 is CASSLTNSNERLFF.

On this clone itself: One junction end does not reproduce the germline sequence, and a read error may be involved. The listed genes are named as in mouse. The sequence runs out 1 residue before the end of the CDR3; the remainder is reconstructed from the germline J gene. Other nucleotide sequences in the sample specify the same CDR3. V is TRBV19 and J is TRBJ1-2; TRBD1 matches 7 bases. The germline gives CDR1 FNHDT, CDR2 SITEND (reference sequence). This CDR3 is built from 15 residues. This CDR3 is CASSIIRGMDSDYTF. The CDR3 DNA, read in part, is TGCGCCAGCAGTATAATCAGGGGGATGGACTCCGACTACACC.

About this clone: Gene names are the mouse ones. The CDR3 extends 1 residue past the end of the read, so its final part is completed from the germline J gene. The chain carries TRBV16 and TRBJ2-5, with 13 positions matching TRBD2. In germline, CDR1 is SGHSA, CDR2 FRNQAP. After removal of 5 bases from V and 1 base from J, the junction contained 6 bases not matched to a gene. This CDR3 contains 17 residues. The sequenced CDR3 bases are TGTGCAAGCAGCCCAGGACTGGGGGGGCGCGACCAAGACACCCAGTAC. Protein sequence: CASSPGLGGRDQDTQY. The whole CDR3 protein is CASSPGLGGRDQDTQYF.

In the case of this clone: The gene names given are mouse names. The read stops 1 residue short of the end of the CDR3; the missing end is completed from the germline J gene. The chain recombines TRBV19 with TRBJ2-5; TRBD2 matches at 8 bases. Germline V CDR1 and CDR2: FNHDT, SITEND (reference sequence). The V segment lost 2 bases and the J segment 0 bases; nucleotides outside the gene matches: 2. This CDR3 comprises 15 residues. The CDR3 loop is CASSIWGGNQDTQYF. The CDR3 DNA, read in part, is TGTGCCAGCAGTATTTGGGGGGGTAACCAAGACACCCAGTAC.

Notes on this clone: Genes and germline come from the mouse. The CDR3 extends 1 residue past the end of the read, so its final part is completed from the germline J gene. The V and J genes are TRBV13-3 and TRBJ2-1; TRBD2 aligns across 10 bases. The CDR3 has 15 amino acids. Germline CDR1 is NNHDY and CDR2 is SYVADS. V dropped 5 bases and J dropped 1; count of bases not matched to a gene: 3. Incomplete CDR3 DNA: TGTGCCAGCAGGGACTGGGGGAGGAACTATGCTGAGCAGTTC. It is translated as CASRDWGRNYAEQF. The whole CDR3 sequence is CASRDWGRNYAEQFF.